This T cell receptor beta chain was found in a study of T cells in Graves' hyperthyroidism and ophthalmopathy. The sample holds many counts of this clonotype. Together with thyroid ultrasound, orbital computed tomography, serum thyroxine and TRAb, clinical symptoms were used for diagnoses. RNA transcripts served as the template for amplifying TCR beta CDR3 regions. With the HTBI primer set, the TCR CDR3 went through a first round of RT-PCR. TCRdb re-called the multiplex PCR reads with MiXCR, one entry per CDR3 protein. The data contain about 580,000 distinct CDR3 sequences, approximately 15% of them seen just once; the ten biggest clones take up 5.8%. CDR1 is KGHSH, CDR2 LQKENI, per germline. The CDR3 has 15 residues. V was trimmed by 3 bases and J by 1 base, leaving 13 bases between them.

V usage is TRBV18 and J usage is TRBJ2-7, with D perhaps matching TRBD2 (6 bases). The source is a woman aged 25 to 39 with Graves' hyperthyroidism that later progressed to Graves' ophthalmopathy. The sequenced sample was blood. CDR3 protein: CASSPTLGGSYEQYF. In DNA form, the CDR3 reads TGTGCCAGCTCACCGACCCTGGGGGGATCCTACGAGCAGTACTTC.